The rows below give T cell receptor beta chains drawn from one sample of a study of shared clonotypes between healthy human individuals. Sequencing was performed with immunoSEQ multiplex PCR; in TCRdb, only in-frame clones are kept and a portion is missing. The data show around 530,000 clones, about 80% seen once. Sequencing used PBMCs. All receptors derive from a woman between 35 and 50 years old in good health. Some clones in this sample may be carry-over from other donors' samples. Both conserved end residues are trimmed from each CDR3. Each record gives: V gene, J gene, D gene, clone size, CDR3 protein. A D gene is named only where the DNA matches it firmly. Expanded clones are given a class, and other clones once, few, many or no size at all.

TRBV25-1	TRBJ2-5	TRBD1	many	ASSVETGGETQY
TRBV7-8	TRBJ2-4	TRBD1	many	ASSRQDRDIQY
TRBV18	TRBJ2-3	TRBD1	-	ASSPLPRTGVEDTQY
TRBV29-1	TRBJ2-3	-	-	SVGVDSTDTQY
TRBV6-6	TRBJ1-5	TRBD1	-	ASRTRQGIGNQPQH
TRBV5-1	TRBJ2-3	-	few	ASSLGASTDTQY
TRBV27	TRBJ2-7	TRBD1	-	ASSLSGTGATYEQY
TRBV9	TRBJ2-3	-	-	ASSARGVRDTQY
TRBV7-7	TRBJ2-7	-	-	ASSLPGRPYEQY
TRBV6-6	TRBJ1-5	TRBD1	-	ASTLQGNDQPQH
TRBV15	TRBJ2-6	TRBD1	many	ATSDRAISGANVLT
TRBV30	TRBJ2-5	TRBD1	-	AWNRGHQETQY
TRBV27	TRBJ1-4	-	-	ASSLGPPNEKLF
TRBV6-1	TRBJ2-7	TRBD2	-	ATQGTRRVYEQY
TRBV7-2	TRBJ2-4	TRBD2	-	ASSLGTSGVAKNIQY
TRBV28	TRBJ2-1	-	once	ASSLTVFGANEQF